The next 14 T cell receptor beta chains were all read from a single sample in a study of radiation and T cells in renal cell carcinoma. Sequencing was performed with immunoSEQ multiplex PCR; in TCRdb, only in-frame clones are kept and a portion is missing. The sample yields 75,000 to 90,000 clones, about nine tenths seen once. Specified time point: blood 4 weeks post-SBRT, at nephrectomy. Treatment meaning: 15 Gy SBRT to primary tumor, nephrectomy 4 weeks later. Sequenced here: blood, sampled from a patient whose treatment included radiotherapy and nephrectomy. These receptors came from a woman in her 70s with renal cell carcinoma.

The rearrangement joins TRBV5-6 to TRBJ1-2, with D perhaps matching TRBD1 (6 bases). The V and J ends lost 4 bases and 8 bases respectively, with 21 bases between them. CDR1 is SGHDT and CDR2 is YYEEEE in the germline V gene. The CDR3 runs to 15 residues. In nucleotides, the CDR3 is TGTGCCAGCAGCCACCCCCGGGGGGCGCGGAACGGCTACACCTTC. As protein: CASSHPRGARNGYTF.

In this sample, this clone turned up a few times. The rearrangement uses TRBV9 and TRBJ1-5; D remains unclear. The CDR3 has 13 residues. V was pared by 3 bases and J by 7 bases, with 11 bases between. Looked up from germline, CDR1 is SGDLS and CDR2 is YYNGEE. CDR3 protein: CASSDHPGQPQHF. CDR3 bases: TGTGCCAGCAGCGACCATCCCGGACAGCCCCAGCATTTT.

This chain connects TRBV30 to TRBJ2-5, with D possibly called TRBD1 or TRBD2 (6 bases each). The tail of the sequence fits TRBJ2-7 better, so the J call may be wrong. This CDR3 comprises 13 residues. CDR1 and CDR2 from the germline V gene are GTSNPN and SVGIG (reference sequence). In nucleotides, the CDR3 is TGTGCCTGGAGGCGGGACATCTCCTACGAGCAGTACTTC. It yields the protein CAWRRDISYEQYF.

This clone was found a few times. V usage is TRBV6-6 and J usage is TRBJ2-7, with TRBD2 matching over 8 bases. This CDR3 comprises 15 residues. Looked up from germline, CDR1 is MNHNY and CDR2 is SVGAGI (reference sequence). Trimming removed 6 bases from V and 0 bases from J; junction bases left unmatched: 7. The CDR3 sequence is CASRPTAGASYEQYF. The CDR3 region has the DNA TGTGCCAGCAGACCCACAGCGGGGGCCTCCTACGAGCAGTACTTC.

This clone has just one count. The chain is built from TRBV28 and TRBJ1-1, with TRBD1 matching 7 bases. The V and J ends lost 10 bases and 3 bases, in that order; junction bases with no gene match: 14. CDR3 size: 15 residues. CDR1 MDHEN and CDR2 SYDVKM come from the germline V gene. The CDR3 loop is CATTGTANRDTEAFF. The CDR3 DNA reads as TGTGCCACCACGGGGACAGCTAACAGAGACACTGAAGCTTTCTTT.

The V and J genes are TRBV19 and TRBJ1-5; TRBD1 agrees at 11 bases. The CDR3 covers 17 residues. CDR1 is LNHDA, CDR2 SQIVND, per germline (reference sequence). The V and J ends lost 7 bases and 0 bases, in that order; junction bases with no gene match: 8. CDR3 amino acids: CASTGTGGSYSNQPQHF. In nucleotides, the CDR3 is TGTGCCAGTACTGGGACAGGGGGATCTTATAGCAATCAGCCCCAGCATTTT. Complete variable domain (other parts from reference TRBV19 and TRBJ1-5): DGGITQSPKYLFRKEGQNVTLSCEQNLNHDAMYWYRQDPGQGLRLIYYSQIVNDFQKGDIAEGYSVSREKKESFPLTVTSAQKNPTAFYLCASTGTGGSYSNQPQHFGDGTRLSIL.

V gene TRBV28 combines with J gene TRBJ2-1; 12 positions match TRBD2. CDR3 length: 17 residues. With V trimmed by 7 bases and J by 12 bases, 19 bases remained unmatched. CDR1 is MDHEN and CDR2 is SYDVKM in the germline V gene. CDR3 protein: CASNSRTSGGPHVGQFF. The CDR3 DNA reads TGTGCCAGCAATTCCCGAACTAGCGGGGGGCCCCATGTAGGGCAGTTCTTC.

V is TRBV29-1 and J is TRBJ2-7; tentatively, D is TRBD2 (5 bases). The CDR3 has 10 residues. V was pared by 6 bases and J by 6 bases, with 9 bases between. CDR1 and CDR2 (germline): SQVTM, ANQGSEA. The CDR3 sequence: CSVIEGEQYF. CDR3 coding DNA: TGCAGCGTCATAGAGGGCGAGCAGTACTTC.

The CDR3 sequence: CASRASNQPQHF. The CDR3, as DNA: TGTGCCAGTAGGGCTAGCAATCAGCCCCAGCATTTT. The chain couples TRBV19 to TRBJ1-5, with D unresolved. The CDR3 contains 12 residues. Germline V CDR1 and CDR2: LNHDA, SQIVND (reference sequence). Trimming removed 6 bases at V and 0 bases at J, with 3 bases between.

This chain uses TRBV6-5 with TRBJ2-3, with D possibly matching TRBD2 (5 bases). V lost 0 bases to trimming and J lost 4 bases, with 11 bases between them. This CDR3 region has 15 residues. Germline CDR1 MNHEY, CDR2 SVGAGI. The CDR3 DNA follows: TGTGCCAGCAGTTACTCTGGGGAGCCCCCAGATACGCAGTATTTT. Protein sequence: CASSYSGEPPDTQYF.

In its sample, this clone was seen once. The sample has other DNA sequences that encode this CDR3 too. The chain couples TRBV7-2 to TRBJ2-6; D gene unclear. V shed 4 bases and J shed 0 bases, with 4 bases lying between them. This CDR3 has 14 residues. From germline, CDR1 is SGHTA and CDR2 FQGNSA. CDR3 loop: CASSSGSGANVLTF. The CDR3 DNA follows: TGTGCCAGCAGCTCGGGCTCTGGGGCCAACGTCCTGACTTTC.

This chain links TRBV4-3 with TRBJ1-4; 12 bases align to TRBD1. The length of the CDR3 is 16 residues. Germline CDR1 and CDR2: LGHNA and YSLEER. Unmatched junction bases numbered 7, after V lost 3 bases and J lost 8 bases. Written as DNA, the CDR3 is TGCGCCAGCAGCCAGGGGGACAGGGGGCTACAAGAAAAACTGTTTTTT. Protein: CASSQGDRGLQEKLFF.

J is TRBJ1-5 and V is TRBV28; no clear D. There are 12 residues in the CDR3. Trimming cost V 3 bases and J 0 bases, with 0 bases left between them. In germline, CDR1 is MDHEN, CDR2 SYDVKM. The DNA for the CDR3 is TGTGCCAGCAGTTTTAGCAATCAGCCCCAGCATTTT. Translated: CASSFSNQPQHF.

A single count supports this clone. The chain uses TRBV28 and TRBJ2-3; D possibly corresponds to TRBD2 (8 bases). V was cut by 5 bases and J by 2 bases, with 14 bases left in between. The CDR3 runs to 15 residues. Germline loops: CDR1 MDHEN, CDR2 SYDVKM. CDR3 DNA sequence: TGTGCCAGCAGTCCGGGGGGGACAGTCACAGATACGCAGTATTTT. Protein sequence: CASSPGGTVTDTQYF. The full variable domain, rest sourced from reference TRBV28 and TRBJ2-3, is DVKVTQSSRYLVKRTGEKVFLECVQDMDHENMFWYRQDPGLGLRLIYFSYDVKMKEKGDIPEGYSVSREKKERFSLILESASTNQTSMYLCASSPGGTVTDTQYFGPGTRLTVL.